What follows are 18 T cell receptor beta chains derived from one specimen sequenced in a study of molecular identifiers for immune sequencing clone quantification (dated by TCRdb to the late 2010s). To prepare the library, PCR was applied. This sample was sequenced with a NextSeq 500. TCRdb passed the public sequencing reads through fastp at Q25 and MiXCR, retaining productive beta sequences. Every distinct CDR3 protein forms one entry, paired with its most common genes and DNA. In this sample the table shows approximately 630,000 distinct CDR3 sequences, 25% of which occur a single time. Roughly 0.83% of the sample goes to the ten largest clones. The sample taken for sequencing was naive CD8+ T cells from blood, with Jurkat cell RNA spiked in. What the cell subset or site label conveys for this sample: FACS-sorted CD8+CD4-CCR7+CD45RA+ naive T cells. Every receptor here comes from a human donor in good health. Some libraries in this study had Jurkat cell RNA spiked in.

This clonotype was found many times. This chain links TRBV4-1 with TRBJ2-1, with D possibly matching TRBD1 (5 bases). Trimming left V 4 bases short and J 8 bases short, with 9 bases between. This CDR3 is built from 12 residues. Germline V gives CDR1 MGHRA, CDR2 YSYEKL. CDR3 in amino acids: CASSRAGYEQFF. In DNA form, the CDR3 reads TGCGCCAGCAGCCGAGCAGGGTATGAGCAGTTCTTC.

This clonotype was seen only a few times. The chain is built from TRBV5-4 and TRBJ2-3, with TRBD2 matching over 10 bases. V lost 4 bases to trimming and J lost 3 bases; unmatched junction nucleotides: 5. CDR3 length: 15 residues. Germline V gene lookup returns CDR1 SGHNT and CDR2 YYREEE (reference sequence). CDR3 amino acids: CASSQRTSGTDTQYF. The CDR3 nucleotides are TGTGCCAGCAGCCAGCGGACTAGCGGAACAGATACGCAGTATTTT.

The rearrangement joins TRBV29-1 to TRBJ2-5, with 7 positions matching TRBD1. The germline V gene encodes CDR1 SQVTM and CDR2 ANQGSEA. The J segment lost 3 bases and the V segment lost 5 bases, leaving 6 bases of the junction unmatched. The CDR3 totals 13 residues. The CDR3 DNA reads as TGCAGCGTTACGACAGGGTGGGAAGAGACCCAGTACTTC. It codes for CSVTTGWEETQYF.

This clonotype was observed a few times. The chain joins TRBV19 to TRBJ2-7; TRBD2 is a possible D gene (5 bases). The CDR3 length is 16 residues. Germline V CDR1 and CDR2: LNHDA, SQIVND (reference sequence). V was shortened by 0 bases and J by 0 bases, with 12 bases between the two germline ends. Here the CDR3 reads CASSIDRLARSYEQYF. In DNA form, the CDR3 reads TGTGCCAGTAGTATAGATCGATTAGCGCGCTCCTACGAGCAGTACTTC.

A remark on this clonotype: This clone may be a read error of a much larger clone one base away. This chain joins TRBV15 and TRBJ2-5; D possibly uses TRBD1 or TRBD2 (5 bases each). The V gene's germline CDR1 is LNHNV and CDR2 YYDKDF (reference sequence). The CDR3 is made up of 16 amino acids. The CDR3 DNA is TGTGCCACCAGCAGAGTTGGGGGACCGGCCCCAGAGGCCCAGTACTTC. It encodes CATSRVGGPAPEAQYF.

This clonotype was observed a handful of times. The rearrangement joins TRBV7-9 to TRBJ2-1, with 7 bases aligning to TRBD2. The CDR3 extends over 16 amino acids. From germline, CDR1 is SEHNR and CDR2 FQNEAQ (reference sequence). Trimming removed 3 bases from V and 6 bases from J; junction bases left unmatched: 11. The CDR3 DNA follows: TGTGCCAGCAGCTTTCAGGGACTACCTACTACCAATGAGCAGTTCTTC. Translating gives CASSFQGLPTTNEQFF.

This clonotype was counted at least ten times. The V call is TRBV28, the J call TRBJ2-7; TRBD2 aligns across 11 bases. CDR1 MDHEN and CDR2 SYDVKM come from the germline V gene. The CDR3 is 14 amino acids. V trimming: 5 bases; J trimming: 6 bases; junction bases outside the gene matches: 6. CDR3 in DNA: TGTGCCAGCAGTCCGATAGCGGGAGGGGCCGAGCAGTACTTC. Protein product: CASSPIAGGAEQYF. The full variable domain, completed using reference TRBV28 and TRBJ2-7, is DVKVTQSSRYLVKRTGEKVFLECVQDMDHENMFWYRQDPGLGLRLIYFSYDVKMKEKGDIPEGYSVSREKKERFSLILESASTNQTSMYLCASSPIAGGAEQYFGPGTRLTVT.

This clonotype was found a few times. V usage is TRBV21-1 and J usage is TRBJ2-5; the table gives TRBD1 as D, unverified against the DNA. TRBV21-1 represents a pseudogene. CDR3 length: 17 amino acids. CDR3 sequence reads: CASSTFPGKEGQETQYF. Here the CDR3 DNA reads TGTGCCAGCAGCACCTTCCCGGGGAAGGAGGGCCAAGAGACCCAGTACTTC.

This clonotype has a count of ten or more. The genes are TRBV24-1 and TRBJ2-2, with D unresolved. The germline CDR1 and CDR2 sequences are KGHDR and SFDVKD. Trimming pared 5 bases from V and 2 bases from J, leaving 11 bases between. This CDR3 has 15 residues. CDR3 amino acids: CATSGFRENTGELFF. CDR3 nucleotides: TGTGCCACCAGTGGATTCAGAGAAAACACCGGGGAGCTGTTTTTT.

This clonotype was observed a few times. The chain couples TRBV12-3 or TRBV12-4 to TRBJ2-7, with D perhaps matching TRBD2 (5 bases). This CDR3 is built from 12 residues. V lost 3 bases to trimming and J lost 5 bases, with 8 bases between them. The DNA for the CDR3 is TGTGCCAGCAGTTTTTACGGGAACGAGCAGTACTTC. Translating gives CASSFYGNEQYF.

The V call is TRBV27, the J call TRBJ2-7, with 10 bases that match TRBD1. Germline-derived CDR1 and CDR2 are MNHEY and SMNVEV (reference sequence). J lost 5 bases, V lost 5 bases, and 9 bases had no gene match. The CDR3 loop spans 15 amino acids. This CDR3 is CASSPRDRGSHEQYF. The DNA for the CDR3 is TGTGCCAGCAGTCCCCGGGACAGGGGTTCCCACGAGCAGTACTTC.

The CDR3 loop reads CASSVPGAGKETQYF. CDR3 bases: TGTGCCAGCAGCGTACCCGGGGCAGGGAAAGAGACCCAGTACTTC. V usage is TRBV7-9 and J usage is TRBJ2-5; D might be TRBD1 or TRBD2, each matching 5 bases. The CDR3 covers 15 residues. With 5 bases removed from V and 3 bases from J, the gap between germline ends came to 16 bases. Germline assignment: CDR1 SEHNR and CDR2 FQNEAQ (reference sequence).

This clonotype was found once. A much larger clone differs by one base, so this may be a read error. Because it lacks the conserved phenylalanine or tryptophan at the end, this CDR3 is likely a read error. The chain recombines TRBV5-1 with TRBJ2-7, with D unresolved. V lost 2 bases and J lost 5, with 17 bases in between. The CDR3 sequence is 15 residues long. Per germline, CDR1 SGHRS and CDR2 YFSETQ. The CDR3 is CASSFFPDAFDEQYL. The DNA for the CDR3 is TGCGCCAGCAGCTTTTTCCCGGACGCCTTCGACGAGCAGTACCTC.

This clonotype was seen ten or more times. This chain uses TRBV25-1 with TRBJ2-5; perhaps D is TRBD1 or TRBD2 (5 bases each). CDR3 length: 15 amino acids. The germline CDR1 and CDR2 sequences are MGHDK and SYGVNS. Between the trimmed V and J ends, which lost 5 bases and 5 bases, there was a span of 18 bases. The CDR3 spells CASSIQGRIWETQYF. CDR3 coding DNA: TGTGCCAGCAGTATCCAGGGACGGATTTGGGAGACCCAGTACTTC.

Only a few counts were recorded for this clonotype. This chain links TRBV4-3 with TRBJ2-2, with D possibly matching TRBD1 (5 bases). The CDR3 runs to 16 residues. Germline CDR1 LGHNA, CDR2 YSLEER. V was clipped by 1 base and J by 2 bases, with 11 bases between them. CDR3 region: CASSQVGRVNTGELFF. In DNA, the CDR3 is TGCGCCAGCAGCCAAGTTGGCAGGGTCAACACCGGGGAGCTGTTTTTT.

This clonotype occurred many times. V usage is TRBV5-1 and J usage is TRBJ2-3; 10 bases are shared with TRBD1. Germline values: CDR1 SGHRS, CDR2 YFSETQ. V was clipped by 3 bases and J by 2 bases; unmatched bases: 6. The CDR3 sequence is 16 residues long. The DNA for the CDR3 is TGCGCCAGCAGCTCCGGGACAGGGGCCAACACAGATACGCAGTATTTT. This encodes CASSSGTGANTDTQYF.

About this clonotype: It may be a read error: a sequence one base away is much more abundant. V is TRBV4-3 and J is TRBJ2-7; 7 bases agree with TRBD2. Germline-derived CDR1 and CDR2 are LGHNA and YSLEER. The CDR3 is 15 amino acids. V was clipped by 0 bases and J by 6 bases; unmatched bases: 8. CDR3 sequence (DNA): TGCGCCAGCAGCCAAGATAAGGCGGGAGCCTGCGAGCAGTACTTC. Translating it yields CASSQDKAGACEQYF.

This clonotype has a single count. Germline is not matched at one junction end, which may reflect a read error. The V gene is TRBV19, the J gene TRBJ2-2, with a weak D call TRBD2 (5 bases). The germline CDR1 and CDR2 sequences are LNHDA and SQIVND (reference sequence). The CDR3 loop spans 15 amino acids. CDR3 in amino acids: CASSNRGSNTGEPFF. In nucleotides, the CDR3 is TGTGCCAGTAGTAATCGGGGATCGAACACCGGGGAGCCGTTTTTT.